The 29 T cell receptor beta chains below were found in one sample sequenced in a study of blood T cells in healthy people across ages. For the second PCR, which ran for about 6 to 11 cycles, a sample-barcoded 5' primer and a J-beta primer mix were used. Each CDR3 protein is one row after TCRdb ran MiXCR on the 5' RACE reads. The sample records 1 million to 1.2 million distinct CDR3 sequences, roughly two fifths being singletons. Sequences were obtained from blood. The receptors were sampled from a man between 18 and 29 years old in good health.

The rearrangement joins TRBV20-1 to TRBJ2-3; D may be TRBD2 (6 bases). CDR1 DFQATT and CDR2 SNEGSKA come from the germline V gene (reference sequence). This CDR3 is 12 amino acids long. The V end lost 6 bases, the J end lost 7 bases, and 14 bases lay between the germline ends. The chain's CDR3 is CSAEVGGYTQYF. CDR3 in DNA: TGCAGTGCCGAGGTCGGGGGTTATACGCAGTATTTT.

This sequence joins TRBV20-1 and TRBJ2-3, with 7 bases fitting TRBD2. CDR1 and CDR2 from the germline V gene are DFQATT and SNEGSKA (reference sequence). The CDR3 runs 17 residues. V trimming: 1 base; J trimming: 3 bases; junction bases outside the gene matches: 13. This chain's CDR3 is CSARGVMGGGRTDTQYF. In DNA, the CDR3 is TGCAGTGCTAGAGGGGTGATGGGCGGGGGAAGGACAGATACGCAGTATTTT.

This clonotype was observed a few times. V is TRBV4-2 and J is TRBJ1-5; maybe TRBD1 (5 bases). The CDR3 covers 16 residues. V dropped 1 base and J dropped 2 bases, with 12 bases sitting between them. Germline V gives CDR1 LGHNA, CDR2 YNFKEQ. The CDR3 loop reads CASSQVTGGGNQPQHF. In DNA, the CDR3 is TGTGCCAGCAGCCAAGTAACCGGGGGGGGCAATCAGCCCCAGCATTTT.

This clonotype was seen only a few times. The chain recombines TRBV12-3 or TRBV12-4 with TRBJ2-6, with D unresolved. Trimming left V 3 bases short and J 0 bases short, with 6 bases between. The CDR3 runs 15 residues. CDR3 loop: CASSFISSGANVLTF. CDR3 coding DNA: TGTGCCAGCAGTTTTATTTCCTCTGGGGCCAACGTCCTGACTTTC.

V is TRBV12-3 or TRBV12-4 and J is TRBJ2-5, with D unresolved. The CDR3 consists of 14 residues. V lost 2 bases, J lost 0 bases, and 7 bases lay in between. The CDR3 protein is CASSLSSNQETQYF. In DNA, the CDR3 is TGTGCCAGCAGTTTATCGAGCAACCAAGAGACCCAGTACTTC.

This clonotype came up a few times. The rearrangement joins TRBV29-1 to TRBJ2-7; TRBD2 agrees at 9 bases. The CDR3 length is 11 residues. Germline V gene data show CDR1 as SQVTM and CDR2 as ANQGSEA. The J segment lost 7 bases and the V segment lost 6 bases, leaving 4 bases of the junction unmatched. The CDR3 coding sequence is TGCAGCGTCCCACTAGCGGGTGAGCAGTACTTC. This gives the protein CSVPLAGEQYF.

CDR3 region: CASRISGGNEQYF. The CDR3 DNA is TGTGCCAGCAGGATTAGTGGGGGAAATGAGCAGTACTTC. The rearrangement joins TRBV12-3 or TRBV12-4 to TRBJ2-7; either TRBD1 or TRBD2 may fit D (5 bases each). The V gene lost 6 bases and the J gene lost 7 bases, with 16 bases spanning the gap. This CDR3 is built from 13 residues.

The rearrangement joins TRBV20-1 to TRBJ2-2, with unresolved D. CDR3 size: 13 residues. V was pared by 3 bases and J by 4 bases, with 9 bases between. The V gene's germline CDR1 is DFQATT and CDR2 SNEGSKA (reference sequence). The CDR3 region is CSASPGRTGELFF. In nucleotides, the CDR3 is TGCAGTGCTAGTCCGGGCCGCACCGGGGAGCTGTTTTTT.

This clonotype appeared once. A much larger clone differs by one base, so this may be a read error. The chain is built from TRBV29-1 and TRBJ2-1; 9 bases are a match to TRBD2. This CDR3 has 14 residues. Looked up from germline, CDR1 is SQVTM and CDR2 is ANQGSEA. V lost 5 bases to trimming and J lost 4 bases; unmatched junction nucleotides: 6. CDR3 nucleotide sequence: TGCAGCGTTTGTTCGACTAGCGGTTACAATGAGCAGTTCTTC. Residues: CSVCSTSGYNEQFF.

This clonotype appeared a few times. The chain uses TRBV9 and TRBJ1-2; 7 positions agree with TRBD1. The CDR3 runs 14 residues. V trimming: 4 bases; J trimming: 3 bases; junction bases outside the gene matches: 6. Germline-derived CDR1 and CDR2 are SGDLS and YYNGEE. This CDR3 reads CASSSRDSYYGYTF. CDR3 in DNA: TGTGCCAGCAGCTCCCGGGACAGCTACTATGGCTACACCTTC.

This chain uses TRBV29-1 with TRBJ2-1; D tentatively fits TRBD1 or TRBD2 (6 bases each). The CDR3 loop spans 14 amino acids. The V and J ends lost 3 bases and 0 bases respectively, with 9 bases between them. Germline CDR1 is SQVTM and CDR2 is ANQGSEA. CDR3 amino acids: CSVDGGRSYNEQFF. CDR3 nucleotide sequence: TGCAGCGTTGATGGGGGGCGCTCCTACAATGAGCAGTTCTTC.

The chain recombines TRBV7-2 with TRBJ2-3; D not resolved. Germline loops: CDR1 SGHTA, CDR2 FQGNSA. V dropped 0 bases and J dropped 4 bases, with 14 bases sitting between them. This CDR3 has 16 amino acids. This chain's CDR3 is CASSLAWATTSDTQYF. CDR3 sequence (DNA): TGTGCCAGCAGCTTAGCTTGGGCCACGACATCAGATACGCAGTATTTT.

This clonotype was detected once. The gene calls are TRBV7-2 and TRBJ1-2; no reliable D call. The CDR3 runs 12 residues. Germline CDR1 SGHTA, CDR2 FQGNSA. The V and J ends lost 5 bases and 8 bases respectively, with 12 bases between them. The CDR3 sequence is CASSDRQEGYTF. Here the CDR3 DNA reads TGTGCCAGCAGCGATAGACAAGAGGGCTACACCTTC.

This clonotype was observed at least ten times. The chain is built from TRBV12-3 or TRBV12-4 and TRBJ2-6; 8 bases are shared with TRBD1. The CDR3 is 16 residues long. The V and J ends lost 5 bases and 4 bases, in that order; junction bases with no gene match: 7. For the CDR3, the DNA is TGTGCCAGCAGTCCCAGGACAGGGTTAGGGGCCAACGTCCTGACTTTC. Residues: CASSPRTGLGANVLTF.

This clonotype turned up a few times. The chain combines TRBV2 with TRBJ2-5, with unresolved D. The V end was cut by 3 bases, the J end by 6 bases, with 8 bases between. The V gene's germline CDR1 is SNHLY and CDR2 FYNNEI. The CDR3 sequence is 12 residues long. CDR3 in DNA: TGTGCCAGCAGTGATGGGGTGAAGACCCAGTACTTC. Translation: CASSDGVKTQYF.

This clonotype was seen a few times. The chain couples TRBV6-5 to TRBJ2-7; 8 bases fit TRBD1. Germline CDR1 MNHEY, CDR2 SVGAGI. V dropped 6 bases and J dropped 0; count of bases not matched to a gene: 7. The CDR3 loop spans 15 amino acids. CDR3 in amino acids: CASSLDRALSYEQYF. The CDR3 DNA reads as TGTGCCAGCAGCCTGGACAGGGCCCTCTCCTACGAGCAGTACTTC.

The V gene is TRBV6-2 or TRBV6-3, the J gene TRBJ2-6; a weak D match, TRBD1 (6 bases). CDR1 is MNHEY and CDR2 is SVGEGT in the germline V gene. V shed 8 bases and J shed 2 bases, with 22 bases lying between them. The CDR3 runs 18 residues. The CDR3 DNA reads TGTGCCAGCCAGGGGCGGATCGGTCTTCAACCTGGGGCCAACGTCCTGACTTTC. As protein: CASQGRIGLQPGANVLTF.

This clonotype was recorded once. The chain is built from TRBV12-3 or TRBV12-4 and TRBJ2-3; weak D call: TRBD1 (6 bases). This CDR3 is 16 amino acids long. V was pared by 7 bases and J by 3 bases, with 20 bases between. CDR3 loop: CASTPRAGVGTDTQYF. In DNA, the CDR3 is TGTGCCAGCACTCCAAGGGCAGGGGTGGGAACAGATACGCAGTATTTT.

As for this clonotype: The junction departs from the called germline gene at one end, perhaps through a read error. V gene TRBV6-2 or TRBV6-3 combines with J gene TRBJ2-3; a possible D gene is TRBD2 (5 bases). The CDR3 runs to 17 residues. Germline CDR1 and CDR2: MNHEY and SVGEGT. The CDR3 bases are TGTGCCAACAGTTACTCCTCCAGAGGGAAGAGCACAGATACGCAGTATTTT. Translation gives CANSYSSRGKSTDTQYF.

This clonotype was picked up a small number of times. The chain recombines TRBV9 with TRBJ2-1; 8 positions match TRBD1. The germline CDR1 and CDR2 sequences are SGDLS and YYNGEE. V was pared by 0 bases and J by 2 bases, with 10 bases of the junction left unmatched. The CDR3 has 18 amino acids. CDR3 in amino acids: CASSVVGLGTGPYNEQFF. The CDR3 DNA sequence: TGTGCCAGCAGCGTAGTGGGATTGGGGACAGGTCCCTACAATGAGCAGTTCTTC.

The gene calls are TRBV6-5 and TRBJ2-1; D is unresolved. Germline V CDR1 and CDR2: MNHEY, SVGAGI. V lost 8 bases, J lost 1 base, and 9 bases lay in between. This CDR3 spans 13 amino acids. The CDR3 DNA reads TGTGCCAGCTCTCGGGTGTCCTACAATGAGCAGTTCTTC. Translation gives CASSRVSYNEQFF.

This clonotype was detected only a few times. This chain links TRBV4-2 with TRBJ1-2; D not certain. Germline-derived CDR1 and CDR2 are LGHNA and YNFKEQ. This CDR3 has 12 amino acids. With 1 base removed from V and 7 bases from J, the gap between germline ends came to 7 bases. The CDR3 sequence: CASSQGDFGYTF. Written as DNA, the CDR3 is TGTGCCAGCAGCCAAGGTGATTTTGGCTACACCTTC.

The gene calls are TRBV4-3 and TRBJ2-1; 10 bases agree with TRBD2. CDR1 and CDR2 from the germline V gene are LGHNA and YSLEER. This CDR3 has 17 residues. V was clipped by 4 bases and J by 7 bases; unmatched bases: 13. The chain's CDR3 is CASSRHLTSGDFNEQFF. CDR3 bases: TGCGCCAGCAGCCGACACCTTACTAGCGGGGACTTTAATGAGCAGTTCTTC.

V is TRBV24-1 and J is TRBJ2-1; a weak D match, TRBD2 (5 bases). The CDR3 is made up of 14 amino acids. V lost 5 bases and J 2 bases, leaving 9 bases between the germline ends. Looked up from germline, CDR1 is KGHDR and CDR2 is SFDVKD. This CDR3 is CATSGTGTYNEQFF. CDR3 nucleotide sequence: TGTGCCACCAGTGGCACCGGGACCTACAATGAGCAGTTCTTC.

The genes are TRBV27 and TRBJ2-3, with D perhaps assigned TRBD1 or TRBD2 (5 bases each). Trimming pared 5 bases from V and 6 bases from J, leaving 24 bases between. The CDR3 is 17 amino acids. Looked up from germline, CDR1 is MNHEY and CDR2 is SMNVEV (reference sequence). The CDR3 nucleotides read TGTGCCAGCAGTCCCTCCCCACCGGGGCAGTTCATGGATACGCAGTATTTT. It codes for CASSPSPPGQFMDTQYF.

This clonotype has more than one count but fewer than ten. The CDR3 nucleotides read TGCAGCCGACAGGGGGGCATATATGGCTACACCTTC. Translating it yields CSRQGGIYGYTF. The chain combines TRBV20-1 with TRBJ1-2; TRBD1 aligns across 9 bases. The CDR3 extends over 12 amino acids. Germline V gene sequence: CDR1 DFQATT, CDR2 SNEGSKA (reference sequence).

V gene TRBV15 combines with J gene TRBJ1-2; 9 bases match TRBD1. CDR3 length equals 17 residues. Per the germline V gene, CDR1 is LNHNV and CDR2 is YYDKDF (reference sequence). Trimming cost V 0 bases and J 4 bases; bases outside gene matches: 9. This CDR3 reads CATSRDGTGIPSYGYTF. CDR3 bases: TGTGCCACCAGCAGAGATGGGACAGGGATCCCAAGCTATGGCTACACCTTC.

The chain is built from TRBV9 and TRBJ1-6, with D perhaps matching TRBD1 (6 bases). This CDR3 region has 15 residues. The V gene lost 4 bases and the J gene lost 3 bases, with 11 bases spanning the gap. The V gene's germline CDR1 is SGDLS and CDR2 YYNGEE. As DNA, the CDR3 is TGTGCCAGCAGCCCAGGACAGAACTATAATTCACCCCTCCACTTT. Translated, it gives CASSPGQNYNSPLHF. Full variable domain (outside the CDR3, taken from reference TRBV9 and TRBJ1-6): DSGVTQTPKHLITATGQRVTLRCSPRSGDLSVYWYQQSLDQGLQFLIQYYNGEERAKGNILERFSAQQFPDLHSELNLSSLELGDSALYFCASSPGQNYNSPLHFGNGTRLTVT.

This clonotype has only a few counts. The chain carries TRBV4-2 and TRBJ2-2, with 9 bases fitting TRBD1. Germline values: CDR1 LGHNA, CDR2 YNFKEQ. This CDR3 has 15 residues. The V and J ends lost 0 bases and 7 bases, in that order; junction bases with no gene match: 3. This CDR3 reads CASSQETGGVGELFF. CDR3 DNA sequence: TGTGCCAGCAGCCAAGAAACAGGGGGCGTCGGGGAGCTGTTTTTT.